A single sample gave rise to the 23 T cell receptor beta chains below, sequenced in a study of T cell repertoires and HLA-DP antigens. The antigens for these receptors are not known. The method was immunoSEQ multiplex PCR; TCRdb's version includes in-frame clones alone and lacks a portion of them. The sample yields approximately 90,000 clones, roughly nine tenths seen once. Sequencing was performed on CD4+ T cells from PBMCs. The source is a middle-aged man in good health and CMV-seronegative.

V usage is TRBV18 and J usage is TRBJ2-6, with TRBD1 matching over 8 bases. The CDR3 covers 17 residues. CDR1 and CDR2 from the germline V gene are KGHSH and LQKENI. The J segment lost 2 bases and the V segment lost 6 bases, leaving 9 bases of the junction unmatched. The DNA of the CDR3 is TGTGCCAGCTCCTCGGGGTCAGGGGGCGCTGGGGCCAACGTCCTGACTTTC. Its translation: CASSSGSGGAGANVLTF.

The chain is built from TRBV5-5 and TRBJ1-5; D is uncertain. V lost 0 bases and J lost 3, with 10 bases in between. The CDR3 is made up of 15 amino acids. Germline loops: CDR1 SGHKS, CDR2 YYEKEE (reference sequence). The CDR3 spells CASSLAAGDNQPQHF. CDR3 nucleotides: TGTGCCAGCAGCTTGGCCGCGGGTGACAATCAGCCCCAGCATTTT.

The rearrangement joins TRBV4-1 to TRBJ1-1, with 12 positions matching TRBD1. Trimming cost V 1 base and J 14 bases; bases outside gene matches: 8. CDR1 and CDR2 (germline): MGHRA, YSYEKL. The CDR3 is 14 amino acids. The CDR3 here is CASSQGDRGRIKFF. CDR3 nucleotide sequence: TGCGCCAGCAGCCAAGGGGACAGGGGGCGAATTAAGTTCTTT.

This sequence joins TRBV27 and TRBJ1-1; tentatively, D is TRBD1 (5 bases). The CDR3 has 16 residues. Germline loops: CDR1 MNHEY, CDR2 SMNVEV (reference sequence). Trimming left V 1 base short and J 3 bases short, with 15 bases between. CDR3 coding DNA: TGTGCCAGCAGTTTATTCGGGGCCGGGCTGGACACTGAAGCTTTCTTT. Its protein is CASSLFGAGLDTEAFF.

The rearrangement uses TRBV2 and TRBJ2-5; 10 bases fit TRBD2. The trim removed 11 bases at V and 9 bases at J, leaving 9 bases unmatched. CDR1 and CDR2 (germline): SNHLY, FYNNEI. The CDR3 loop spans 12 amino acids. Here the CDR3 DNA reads TGTGCCGGCGGAGCGGGGGGGTCGGCCCAGTACTTC. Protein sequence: CAGGAGGSAQYF.

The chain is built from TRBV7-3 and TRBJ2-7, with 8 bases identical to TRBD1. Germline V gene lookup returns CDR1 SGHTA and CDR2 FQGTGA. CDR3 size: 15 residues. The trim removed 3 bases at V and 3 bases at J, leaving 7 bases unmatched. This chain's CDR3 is CASSFGQGNSYEQYF. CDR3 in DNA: TGTGCCAGCAGCTTTGGACAGGGAAACAGCTACGAGCAGTACTTC.

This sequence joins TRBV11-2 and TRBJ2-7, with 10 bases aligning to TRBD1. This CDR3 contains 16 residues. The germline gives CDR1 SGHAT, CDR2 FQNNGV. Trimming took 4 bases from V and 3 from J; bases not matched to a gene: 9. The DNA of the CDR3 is TGTGCCAGCAGCTACCGGGACAGGGGAGCTAACTACGAGCAGTACTTC. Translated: CASSYRDRGANYEQYF.

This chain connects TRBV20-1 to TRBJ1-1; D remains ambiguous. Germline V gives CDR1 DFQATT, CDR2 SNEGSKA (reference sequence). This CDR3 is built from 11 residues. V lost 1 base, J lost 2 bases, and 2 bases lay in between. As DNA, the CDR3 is TGCAGTGCTAGAGCTAACACTGAAGCTTTCTTT. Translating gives CSARANTEAFF.

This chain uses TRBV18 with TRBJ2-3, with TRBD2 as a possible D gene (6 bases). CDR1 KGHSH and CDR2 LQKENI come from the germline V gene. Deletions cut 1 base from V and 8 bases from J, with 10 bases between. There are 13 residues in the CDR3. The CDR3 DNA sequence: TGTGCCAGCTCACCACAGGGAGGCCGTACGCAGTATTTT. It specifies CASSPQGGRTQYF. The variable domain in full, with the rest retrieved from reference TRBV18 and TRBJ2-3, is NAGVMQNPRHLVRRRGQEARLRCSPMKGHSHVYWYRQLPEEGLKFMVYLQKENIIDESGMPKERFSAEFPKEGPSILRIQQVVRGDSAAYFCASSPQGGRTQYFGPGTRLTVL.

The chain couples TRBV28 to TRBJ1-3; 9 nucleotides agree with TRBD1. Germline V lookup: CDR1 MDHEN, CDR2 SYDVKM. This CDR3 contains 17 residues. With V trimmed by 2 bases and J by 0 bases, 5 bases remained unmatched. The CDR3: CASSLGTGSLSGNTIYF. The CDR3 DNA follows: TGTGCCAGCAGTTTAGGGACAGGGTCACTCTCTGGAAACACCATATATTTT.

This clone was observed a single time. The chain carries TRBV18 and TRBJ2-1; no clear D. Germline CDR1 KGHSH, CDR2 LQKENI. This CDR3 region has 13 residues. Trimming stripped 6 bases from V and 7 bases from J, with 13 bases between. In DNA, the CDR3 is TGTGCCAGCTCGGAGTCTCGGAAAAATGAGCAGTTCTTC. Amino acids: CASSESRKNEQFF.

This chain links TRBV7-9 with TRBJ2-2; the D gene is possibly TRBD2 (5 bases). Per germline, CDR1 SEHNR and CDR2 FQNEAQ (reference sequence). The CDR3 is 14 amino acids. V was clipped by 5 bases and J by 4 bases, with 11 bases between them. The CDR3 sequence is CASSITSFTGELFF. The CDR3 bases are TGTGCCAGCAGCATTACTAGTTTCACCGGGGAGCTGTTTTTT. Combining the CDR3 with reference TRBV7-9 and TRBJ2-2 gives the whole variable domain DTGVSQNPRHKITKRGQNVTFRCDPISEHNRLYWYRQTLGQGPEFLTYFQNEAQLEKSRLLSDRFSAERPKGSFSTLEIQRTEQGDSAMYLCASSITSFTGELFFGEGSRLTVL.

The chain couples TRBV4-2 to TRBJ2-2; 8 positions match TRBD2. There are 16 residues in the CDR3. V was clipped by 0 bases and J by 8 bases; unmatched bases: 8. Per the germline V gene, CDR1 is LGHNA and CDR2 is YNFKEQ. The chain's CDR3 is CASSQERTGGAGELFF. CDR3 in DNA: TGTGCCAGCAGCCAAGAGAGGACGGGGGGGGCAGGGGAGCTGTTTTTT.

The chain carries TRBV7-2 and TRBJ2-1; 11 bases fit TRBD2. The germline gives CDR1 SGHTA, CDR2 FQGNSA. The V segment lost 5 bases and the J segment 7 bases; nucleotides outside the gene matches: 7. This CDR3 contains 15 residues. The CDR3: CASSRVAGGRNEQFF. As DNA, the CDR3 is TGTGCCAGCAGCCGTGTAGCGGGAGGGAGAAATGAGCAGTTCTTC.

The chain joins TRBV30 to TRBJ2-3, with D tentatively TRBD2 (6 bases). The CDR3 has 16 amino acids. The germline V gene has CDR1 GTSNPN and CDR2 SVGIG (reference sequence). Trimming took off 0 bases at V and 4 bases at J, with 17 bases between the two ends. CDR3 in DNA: TGTGCCTGGAGTGTACTAGCTAGCTGGGGTCCAGATACGCAGTATTTT. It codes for CAWSVLASWGPDTQYF.

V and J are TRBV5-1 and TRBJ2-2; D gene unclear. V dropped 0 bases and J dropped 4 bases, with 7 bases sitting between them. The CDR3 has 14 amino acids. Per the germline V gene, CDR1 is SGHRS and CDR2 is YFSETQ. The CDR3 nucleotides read TGCGCCAGCAGCTTGGTTAGTTCCACCGGGGAGCTGTTTTTT. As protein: CASSLVSSTGELFF. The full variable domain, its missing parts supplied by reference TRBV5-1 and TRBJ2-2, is KAGVTQTPRYLIKTRGQQVTLSCSPISGHRSVSWYQQTPGQGLQFLFEYFSETQRNKGNFPGRFSGRQFSNSRSEMNVSTLELGDSALYLCASSLVSSTGELFFGEGSRLTVL.

The CDR3: CASSAFGTGVSGANVLTF. The CDR3 DNA sequence: TGTGCCAGCAGTGCCTTCGGGACAGGGGTTTCAGGGGCCAACGTCCTGACTTTC. J is TRBJ2-6 and V is TRBV2; TRBD1 agrees at 10 bases. The CDR3 is 18 residues long. J lost 4 bases, V lost 4 bases, and 10 bases had no gene match. The germline CDR1 and CDR2 sequences are SNHLY and FYNNEI. Full variable domain (remainder filled in from reference TRBV2 and TRBJ2-6): EPEVTQTPSHQVTQMGQEVILRCVPISNHLYFYWYRQILGQKVEFLVSFYNNEISEKSEIFDDQFSVERPDGSNFTLKIRSTKLEDSAMYFCASSAFGTGVSGANVLTFGAGSRLTVL.

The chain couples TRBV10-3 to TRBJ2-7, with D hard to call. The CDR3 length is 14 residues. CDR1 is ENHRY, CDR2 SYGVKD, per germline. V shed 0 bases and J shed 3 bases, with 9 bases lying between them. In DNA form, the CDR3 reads TGTGCCATCAGTGAGTCTAGAGAAAACTACGAGCAGTACTTC. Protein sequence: CAISESRENYEQYF.

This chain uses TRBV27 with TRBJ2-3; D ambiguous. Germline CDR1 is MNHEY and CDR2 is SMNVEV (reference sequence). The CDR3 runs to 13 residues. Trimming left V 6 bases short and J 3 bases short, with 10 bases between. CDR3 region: CASSQSRTDTQYF. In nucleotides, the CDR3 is TGTGCCAGCAGCCAATCTAGAACAGATACGCAGTATTTT.

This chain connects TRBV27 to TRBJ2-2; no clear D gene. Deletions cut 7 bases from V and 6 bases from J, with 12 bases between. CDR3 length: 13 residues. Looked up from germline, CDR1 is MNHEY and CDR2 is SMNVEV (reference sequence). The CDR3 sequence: CASTPRVAGELFF. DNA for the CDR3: TGTGCCAGCACCCCTCGAGTGGCCGGGGAGCTGTTTTTT.

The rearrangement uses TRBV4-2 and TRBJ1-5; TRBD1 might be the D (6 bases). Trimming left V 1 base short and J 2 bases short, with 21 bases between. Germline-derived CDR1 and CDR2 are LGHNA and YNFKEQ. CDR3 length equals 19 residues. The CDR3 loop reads CASSQVASAGAGGNQPQHF. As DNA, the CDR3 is TGTGCCAGCAGCCAAGTAGCGTCGGCAGGGGCCGGGGGCAATCAGCCCCAGCATTTT.

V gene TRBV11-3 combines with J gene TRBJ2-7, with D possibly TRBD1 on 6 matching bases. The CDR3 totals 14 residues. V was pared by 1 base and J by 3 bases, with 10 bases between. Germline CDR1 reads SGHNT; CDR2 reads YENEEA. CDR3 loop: CASSLAAQGYEQYF. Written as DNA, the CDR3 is TGTGCCAGCAGCTTAGCTGCACAGGGCTACGAGCAGTACTTC.

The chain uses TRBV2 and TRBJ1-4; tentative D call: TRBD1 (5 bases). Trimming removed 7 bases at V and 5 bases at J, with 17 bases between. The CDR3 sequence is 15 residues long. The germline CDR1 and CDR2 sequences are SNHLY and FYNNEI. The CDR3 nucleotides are TGTGCCAGCACGGGGCAGAGAGGGAAGAATGAAAAACTGTTTTTT. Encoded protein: CASTGQRGKNEKLFF.